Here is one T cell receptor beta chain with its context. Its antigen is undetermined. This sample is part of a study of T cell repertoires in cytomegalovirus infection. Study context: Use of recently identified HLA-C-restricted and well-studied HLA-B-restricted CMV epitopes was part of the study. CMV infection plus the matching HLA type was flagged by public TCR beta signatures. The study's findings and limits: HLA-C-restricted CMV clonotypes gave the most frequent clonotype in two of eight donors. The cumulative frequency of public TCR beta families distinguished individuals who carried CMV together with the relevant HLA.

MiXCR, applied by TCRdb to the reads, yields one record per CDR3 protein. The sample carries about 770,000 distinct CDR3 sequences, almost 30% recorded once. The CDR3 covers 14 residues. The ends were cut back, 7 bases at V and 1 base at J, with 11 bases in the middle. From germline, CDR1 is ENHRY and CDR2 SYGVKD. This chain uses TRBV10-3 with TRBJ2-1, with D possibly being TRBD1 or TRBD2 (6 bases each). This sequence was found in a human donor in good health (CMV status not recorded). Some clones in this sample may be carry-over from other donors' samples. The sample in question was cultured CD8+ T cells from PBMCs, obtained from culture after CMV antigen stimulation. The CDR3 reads CAITSGASYNEQFF. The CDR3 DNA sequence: TGTGCCATCACCTCGGGGGCTTCCTACAATGAGCAGTTCTTC.